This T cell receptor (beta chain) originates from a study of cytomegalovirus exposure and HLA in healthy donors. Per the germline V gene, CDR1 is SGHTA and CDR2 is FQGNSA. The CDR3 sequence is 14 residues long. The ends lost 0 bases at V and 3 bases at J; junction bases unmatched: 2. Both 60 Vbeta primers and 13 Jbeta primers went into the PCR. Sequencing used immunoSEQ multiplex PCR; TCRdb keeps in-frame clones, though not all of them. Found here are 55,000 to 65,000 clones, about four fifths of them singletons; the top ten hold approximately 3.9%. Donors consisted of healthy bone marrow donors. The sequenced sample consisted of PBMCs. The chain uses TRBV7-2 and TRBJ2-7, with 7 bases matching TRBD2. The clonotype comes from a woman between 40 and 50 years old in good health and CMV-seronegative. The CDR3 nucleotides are TGTGCCAGCAGCTTAGCTAGGACTAGCTACGAGCAGTACTTC. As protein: CASSLARTSYEQYF.